Listed below are T cell receptor beta chains from one sample, sequenced in a study of blood T cell repertoires in COVID-19. Assay: immunoSEQ multiplex PCR; the TCRdb copy retains only in-frame clones and omits some. The table includes about 300,000 clones, roughly 88% detected once. The sample taken for sequencing was peripheral blood. The receptors shown here come from a man between 18 and 35 years old with active or convalescent COVID-19. Each CDR3 is given with its conserved first and last residue. The order of the fields is V gene, J gene, clone size, D gene, CDR3 DNA, CDR3 protein. D genes are given only for firm matches. Clone size is not always given. Where it is, it says once, few, many or a class for expanded clones.

v_gene: TRBV13
j_gene: TRBJ2-1
abundance: NA
d_gene: NA
CDR3nt: TGTGCCAGCAGCTTAACGAACCCTTGGACAAGCTCCTACAATGAGCAGTTCTTC
CDR3aa: CASSLTNPWTSSYNEQFF

v_gene: TRBV4-2
j_gene: TRBJ2-7
abundance: many
d_gene: TRBD1
CDR3nt: TGTGCCAGCAGCCAAGGGGTTGGGACAGGGGAGTACGAGCAGTACTTC
CDR3aa: CASSQGVGTGEYEQYF

v_gene: TRBV10-2
j_gene: TRBJ1-3
abundance: NA
d_gene: TRBD1
CDR3nt: TGCGCCAGCAGTGAGTCTTTGGCAGGGGGCTGGAACACCATATATTTT
CDR3aa: CASSESLAGGWNTIYF

v_gene: TRBV10-3
j_gene: TRBJ1-1
abundance: NA
d_gene: NA
CDR3nt: TGTGCCATCAACCGGGGGGCGAGGGACACTGAAGCTTTCTTT
CDR3aa: CAINRGARDTEAFF

v_gene: TRBV19
j_gene: TRBJ1-2
abundance: NA
d_gene: TRBD1
CDR3nt: TGTGCCAGTAGTACCGGGACAGGGGATTATGGCTACACCTTC
CDR3aa: CASSTGTGDYGYTF

v_gene: TRBV12-5
j_gene: TRBJ1-1
abundance: NA
d_gene: TRBD1
CDR3nt: TGTGCTAGTGGACTGACAGGGCCCACTGAAGCTTTCTTT
CDR3aa: CASGLTGPTEAFF

v_gene: TRBV9
j_gene: TRBJ2-1
abundance: NA
d_gene: TRBD2
CDR3nt: TGTGCCAGCAGCGCCTACCTACTAGCGGGGGGCTACAATGAGCAGTTCTTC
CDR3aa: CASSAYLLAGGYNEQFF

v_gene: TRBV6-6
j_gene: TRBJ1-4
abundance: NA
d_gene: NA
CDR3nt: TGTGCCAGCAGTTATCTCGGGACAACTAATGAAAAACTGTTTTTT
CDR3aa: CASSYLGTTNEKLFF

v_gene: TRBV7-9
j_gene: TRBJ2-7
abundance: NA
d_gene: NA
CDR3nt: TGTGCCAGCACCCACGGGGACGAGCAGTACTTC
CDR3aa: CASTHGDEQYF

v_gene: TRBV3-1/TRBV3-2
j_gene: TRBJ2-2
abundance: NA
d_gene: NA
CDR3nt: TGTGCCAGCAGCCAAGATGTCCGGGGAGGAAACACCGGGGAGCTGTTTTTT
CDR3aa: CASSQDVRGGNTGELFF

v_gene: TRBV19
j_gene: TRBJ2-3
abundance: NA
d_gene: TRBD1
CDR3nt: TGTGCCAGTAGTCCGCCGGGACAGGGGCGTCATACGCAGTATTTT
CDR3aa: CASSPPGQGRHTQYF

v_gene: TRBV5-8
j_gene: TRBJ2-7
abundance: once
d_gene: NA
CDR3nt: TGTGCCAGCAGCTTGGAGGAGCTGACCTACGAGCAGTACTTC
CDR3aa: CASSLEELTYEQYF